The sequence of this TCR beta chain was determined in a study of T cells after yellow fever vaccination. Study findings and constraints: Most primary-vaccination clones reappeared after the booster (about 97% CD4, approximately 88% CD8).

TCRdb fed the 5' RACE reads into MiXCR, producing one record per CDR3 protein. The sample holds a few hundred thousand distinct CDR3 sequences, 4.1% seen once. CDR1 SGHRS and CDR2 YFSETQ come from the germline V gene. With V trimmed by 2 bases and J by 5 bases, 5 bases remained unmatched. CDR3 length: 16 amino acids. Notes on this clonotype: The target antigen is unknown.

The sequence was obtained from a young man who received the YFV17D yellow fever vaccine. The gene calls are TRBV5-1 and TRBJ2-2; 11 bases align to TRBD1. The sequencing used PBMCs, collected 5 days after the yellow fever booster vaccination. CDR3 sequence reads: CASSFTGTGGTGELFF. The CDR3 DNA reads as TGCGCCAGCAGCTTCACCGGGACAGGGGGTACCGGGGAGCTGTTTTTT.